The rows below give T cell receptor beta chains drawn from one sample of a study of T cells in tuberculosis. This table comes from immunoSEQ multiplex PCR, and its TCRdb copy is limited to in-frame clones, with some not included. The sample gives about 49,000 clones, about 96% of which show up once; over 1.1% is in the top ten. This material consisted of PBMCs, taken at tuberculosis diagnosis. The receptor source for this set is an adult with tuberculosis. CDR3s include the opening cysteine and the closing phenylalanine or tryptophan.

length	J	V	CDR3
15	TRBJ2-1	TRBV18	CASSERQGFYNEQFF
13	TRBJ1-1	TRBV12-5	CASGLNSYTEAFF
16	TRBJ1-5	TRBV6-1	CASSDAPGGSNQPQHF
15	TRBJ1-1	TRBV5-1	CASSGSTGVSVGAFF
15	TRBJ2-3	TRBV10-1	CASSQLLAGTDTQYF
15	TRBJ2-1	TRBV14	CASSQGAGVYNEQFF
17	TRBJ1-3	TRBV7-9	CASSSGTPGRSGNTIYF
12	TRBJ1-4	TRBV29-1	CSVDLDGSELFF
14	TRBJ2-4	TRBV2	CASSVQAGAGIQYF
14	TRBJ1-3	TRBV7-2	CASSLARDRNTIYF
13	TRBJ1-6	TRBV19	CATGYSYNSPLHF
14	TRBJ2-5	TRBV18	CASSPTRTEETQYF
17	TRBJ1-1	TRBV13	CASSLSRWTGKNTEAFF
14	TRBJ2-1	TRBV5-1	CASSLRDRLNEQFF
16	TRBJ2-6	TRBV5-1	CASSSGTGLGANVLTF
14	TRBJ1-5	TRBV27	CASSRDRAGRPQHF
15	TRBJ1-4	TRBV5-1	CASSLGGQANEKLFF
15	TRBJ2-2	TRBV5-1	CASSGQGLGTGELFF
13	TRBJ1-1	TRBV5-1	CASTIAGGTEAFF
15	TRBJ2-7	TRBV7-9	CASSFGQGNLYEQYF
13	TRBJ1-1	TRBV7-2	CASSSLPGTGAFF
14	TRBJ2-2	TRBV6-1	CAAKQGWNTGELFF
15	TRBJ1-2	TRBV7-2	CASSRDRAPTYGYTF
14	TRBJ1-2	TRBV6-1	CASSDRAVNYGYTF
15	TRBJ2-2	TRBV6-1	CASRPSGRASGELFF
16	TRBJ1-2	TRBV19	CASKRRGNQVDYGYTF
15	TRBJ1-3	TRBV28	CASSGDRGGGNTIYF
13	TRBJ1-2	TRBV5-1	CASSLAQGYGYTF
14	TRBJ2-5	TRBV7-2	CASSEKTGRETQYF
15	TRBJ2-7	TRBV4-1	CASSHGRAVAYEQYF
16	TRBJ2-2	TRBV9	CASSTHPSTNTGELFF
12	TRBJ1-2	TRBV30	CASVGGDYGYTF
17	TRBJ1-2	TRBV7-9	CASSLGVPGQGQGGYTF
16	TRBJ2-5	TRBV5-4	CASSTGLAGTQETQYF
13	TRBJ1-1	TRBV29-1	CSVTTGGNTEAFF
14	TRBJ2-3	TRBV18	CASSPDRATDTQYF
14	TRBJ1-4	TRBV6-1	CASSERGSNEKLFF